This T cell receptor (beta chain) was found in a study of CD8+CD57+ T cells in acquired aplastic anemia. This clonotype occurred many times. Per germline, CDR1 SQVTM and CDR2 ANQGSEA. Trimming took 7 bases from V and 5 from J, leaving 17 bases between them. The CDR3 totals 13 residues. Patients included in sequencing had previously demonstrated CD8+CD57+ cell expansion by flow cytometry. Both TCR beta VDJ combination and CDR3 sequence profiling were carried out. Genomic DNA was the template for this profiling. In TCRdb, the reads were re-called with MiXCR into one record per CDR3 protein. The table shows around 120,000 distinct CDR3 sequences, with nearly 40% occurring only once.

This TCR was recovered from a human donor with aplastic anemia. This chain links TRBV29-1 with TRBJ2-5; D is possibly TRBD1 or TRBD2 (5 bases each). Source material: sorted CD4+, CD8+, or CD8+CD57+ T cells (not recorded which) from PBMCs. This CDR3 is CSAHQGVSETQYF. The CDR3, as DNA: TGCAGCGCCCACCAGGGAGTGAGCGAGACCCAGTACTTC. Based on the CDR3 plus reference TRBV29-1 and TRBJ2-5, the full variable domain is SAVISQKPSRDICQRGTSLTIQCQVDSQVTMMFWYRQQPGQSLTLIATANQGSEATYESGFVIDKFPISRPNLTFSTLTVSNMSPEDSSIYLCSAHQGVSETQYFGPGTRLLVL.